This is a list of T cell receptor beta chains from one sample in a study of cytomegalovirus exposure and HLA in healthy donors. The data were produced by immunoSEQ multiplex PCR, yet TCRdb's version contains in-frame clones alone and is incomplete. The sample holds 40,000 to 50,000 clones. The sample was PBMCs. These receptors all stem from a woman in her thirties or forties in good health and CMV-seronegative. Each CDR3 is given with its conserved first and last residue. Each record gives: CDR3 length, V gene, D gene, J gene, CDR3 protein, CDR3 DNA. D genes are given only for firm matches.

>14|TRBV11-1|TRBD1|TRBJ1-1
CASSPGTGDTEAFF
TGTGCCAGCAGTCCCGGGACAGGGGACACTGAAGCTTTCTTT
>14|TRBV7-2|-|TRBJ1-1
CASSLDGANTEAFF
TGTGCCAGCAGCTTAGATGGAGCCAACACTGAAGCTTTCTTT
>15|TRBV18|-|TRBJ1-6
CASSPSATGRGPLHF
TGTGCCAGCTCACCCTCCGCGACAGGTCGAGGACCCCTCCACTTT
>15|TRBV7-8|-|TRBJ1-2
CASSLNRAKSYGYTF
TGTGCCAGCAGCTTGAACAGGGCAAAATCCTATGGCTACACCTTC
>14|TRBV7-2|-|TRBJ2-1
CASNRLSSYNEQFF
TGTGCCAGCAACCGTCTGAGCTCCTACAATGAGCAGTTCTTC
>18|TRBV7-9|TRBD1|TRBJ2-1
CASSNPTRQGFSYNEQFF
TGTGCCAGCAGCAACCCTACCCGACAGGGTTTCTCCTACAATGAGCAGTTCTTC
>19|TRBV18|TRBD1|TRBJ2-6
CASSPFGQDTFSGANVLTF
TGTGCCAGCTCCCCATTCGGACAGGACACTTTCTCTGGGGCCAACGTCCTGACTTTC
>14|TRBV5-4|-|TRBJ1-4
CASSVVGGNEKLFF
TGTGCCAGCAGCGTGGTCGGAGGGAATGAAAAACTGTTTTTT
>13|TRBV11-2|-|TRBJ2-3
CASSLGLSDTQYF
TGTGCCAGCAGCTTGGGACTTTCAGATACGCAGTATTTT
>13|TRBV19|-|TRBJ1-1
CASTRTRGTEAFF
TGTGCCAGTACCCGGACAAGGGGCACTGAAGCTTTCTTT
>14|TRBV30|-|TRBJ1-3
CAWSAVRSGNTIYF
TGTGCCTGGAGTGCCGTCCGCTCTGGAAACACCATATATTTT
>14|TRBV18|-|TRBJ1-4
CASSLGGVNEKLFF
TGTGCCAGCTCACTAGGGGGTGTCAATGAAAAACTGTTTTTT
>14|TRBV9|TRBD1|TRBJ1-4
CASSFRDRDEKLFF
TGTGCCAGCAGCTTCCGGGACAGGGACGAAAAACTGTTTTTT
>13|TRBV7-7|TRBD2|TRBJ2-7
CASSPGTSQKQYF
TGTGCTAGCAGCCCCGGGACTAGTCAGAAGCAGTACTTC
>11|TRBV20-1|-|TRBJ1-2
CSPGSDYGYTF
TGCAGTCCTGGGAGCGACTATGGCTACACCTTC
>16|TRBV4-1|TRBD1|TRBJ1-1
CASSPERTGLNTEAFF
TGCGCCAGCAGCCCCGAAAGGACAGGTCTGAACACTGAAGCTTTCTTT
>13|TRBV30|-|TRBJ2-7
CAWSKTSSYEQYF
TGTGCCTGGAGTAAGACTAGCTCCTACGAGCAGTACTTC
>14|TRBV11-2|-|TRBJ1-1
CASSLVRGDPEAFF
TGTGCCAGCAGCTTAGTTCGCGGGGACCCTGAAGCTTTCTTT
>15|TRBV19|-|TRBJ2-7
CASSIIAETYYEQYF
TGTGCCAGTAGTATCATAGCGGAAACCTACTACGAGCAGTACTTC
>14|TRBV19|TRBD1|TRBJ1-4
CASSIQGAVEKLFF
TGTGCCAGTAGTATACAGGGGGCGGTTGAAAAACTGTTTTTT
>15|TRBV27|TRBD1|TRBJ2-7
CASDTLTGDIYEQYF
TGTGCCAGCGATACCCTGACAGGGGATATCTACGAGCAGTACTTC
>16|TRBV5-1|TRBD2|TRBJ2-3
CASSLGTSGSADTQYF
TGCGCCAGCAGCTTAGGGACTAGCGGGAGCGCAGATACGCAGTATTTT
>15|TRBV18|-|TRBJ2-5
CASSPMGGDQETQYF
TGTGCCAGCTCACCGATGGGGGGTGACCAAGAGACCCAGTACTTC